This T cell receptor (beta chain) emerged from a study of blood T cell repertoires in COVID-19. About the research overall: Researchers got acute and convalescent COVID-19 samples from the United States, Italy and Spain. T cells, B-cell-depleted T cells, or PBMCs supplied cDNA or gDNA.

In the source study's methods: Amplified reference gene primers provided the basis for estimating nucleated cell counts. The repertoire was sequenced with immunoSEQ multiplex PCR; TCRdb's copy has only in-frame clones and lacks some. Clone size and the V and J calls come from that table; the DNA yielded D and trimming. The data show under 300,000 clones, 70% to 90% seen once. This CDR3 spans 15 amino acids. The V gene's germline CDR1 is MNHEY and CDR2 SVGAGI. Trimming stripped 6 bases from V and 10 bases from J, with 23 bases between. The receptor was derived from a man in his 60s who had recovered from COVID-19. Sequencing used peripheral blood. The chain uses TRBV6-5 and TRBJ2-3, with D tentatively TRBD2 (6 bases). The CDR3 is CASSRTTGTERAQYF. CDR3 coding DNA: TGTGCCAGCAGCCGAACAACGGGGACTGAACGGGCGCAGTATTTT.